The 30 T cell receptor beta chains given below trace back to one sample, sequenced in a study of a mutant IDH1 vaccine in newly diagnosed glioma. Using immunoSEQ multiplex PCR, the repertoire was profiled, and TCRdb retains in-frame clones only, with some absent. Of 25,000 to 35,000 clones in the sample, about four fifths were seen once. Their antigens are not known. Time point here: week 47, end of study. One vaccine dose held 300 ug of mutant IDH1 20-mer peptide and came with topical imiquimod. Sequences were derived from PBMCs, sampled from a glioma patient whose treatment included an IDH1 peptide vaccine. The receptor set was obtained from a man aged 25-45 years with glioma.

This clone has a handful of counts. The V and J genes are TRBV5-1 and TRBJ2-5; perhaps TRBD2 as D (6 bases). V dropped 3 bases and J dropped 1 base, with 10 bases sitting between them. The CDR3 has 14 amino acids. Germline CDR1 SGHRS, CDR2 YFSETQ. Here the CDR3 DNA reads TGCGCCAGCAGCTCGGGACTGACCCAAGAGACCCAGTACTTC. Amino acids: CASSSGLTQETQYF.

The chain couples TRBV11-2 to TRBJ1-1; 11 nucleotides match TRBD1. The CDR3 contains 17 residues. Germline V gene sequence: CDR1 SGHAT, CDR2 FQNNGV. J gave up 7 bases and V 1 base, and 11 bases lay outside the gene matches. The CDR3 loop reads CASSLAPGQGAGREAFF. The DNA of the CDR3 is TGTGCCAGCAGCTTAGCCCCTGGACAGGGGGCGGGTCGTGAAGCTTTCTTT.

CDR3 nucleotides: TGTGCCAGCAGTTCGAGCGGGGAAGGGATAGATACGCAGTATTTT. This translates into CASSSSGEGIDTQYF. The chain recombines TRBV27 with TRBJ2-3; 7 nucleotides match TRBD2. Germline CDR1 reads MNHEY; CDR2 reads SMNVEV (reference sequence). CDR3 length: 15 amino acids. Trimming took 4 bases from V and 5 from J; bases not matched to a gene: 9.

The chain combines TRBV28 with TRBJ1-5; D not resolved. Germline V CDR1 and CDR2: MDHEN, SYDVKM. V lost 3 bases and J 3 bases, leaving 9 bases between the germline ends. The CDR3 covers 14 residues. The CDR3 region is CASSFSGSNQPQHF. The CDR3 DNA reads as TGTGCCAGCAGTTTTTCGGGCTCCAATCAGCCCCAGCATTTT.

The chain is built from TRBV7-8 and TRBJ1-5; D may be TRBD1 (5 bases). Germline CDR1 SGHVS, CDR2 FQNEAQ. The V gene lost 0 bases and the J gene lost 4 bases, with 13 bases spanning the gap. The CDR3 extends over 16 amino acids. The CDR3, as DNA: TGTGCCAGCAGCTTAGCCACAGTGAGGGGAAATCAGCCCCAGCATTTT. Its translation: CASSLATVRGNQPQHF.

The J gene is TRBJ1-2, the V gene TRBV7-2; D call uncertain. The CDR3 contains 15 residues. Germline CDR1 is SGHTA and CDR2 is FQGNSA. The ends were cut back, 1 base at V and 3 bases at J, with 12 bases in the middle. CDR3 sequence reads: CASSLVSEGDYGYTF. The CDR3 DNA is TGTGCCAGCAGCTTAGTGTCTGAGGGAGACTATGGCTACACCTTC.

This clone was seen a few times. The chain employs TRBV11-1 and TRBJ1-1; D ambiguous. In germline, CDR1 is SGHAT, CDR2 FQDESV (reference sequence). The V end lost 5 bases, the J end lost 4 bases, and 8 bases lay between the germline ends. There are 12 residues in the CDR3. In DNA form, the CDR3 reads TGTGCCAGCAGCCATCTGACCACTGAAGCTTTCTTT. This gives the protein CASSHLTTEAFF.

The chain couples TRBV5-1 to TRBJ2-5; D may be TRBD1 or TRBD2 (6 bases each). Germline V lookup: CDR1 SGHRS, CDR2 YFSETQ. Deletions cut 3 bases from V and 7 bases from J, with 28 bases between. CDR3 length equals 18 residues. Here the CDR3 reads CASSSEELARGDMGTQYF. The CDR3 DNA reads as TGCGCCAGCAGCTCCGAAGAACTAGCTAGGGGGGATATGGGGACCCAGTACTTC.

The genes are TRBV27 and TRBJ2-7, with TRBD1 matching over 9 bases. The CDR3 has 14 residues. With V trimmed by 3 bases and J by 4 bases, 4 bases remained unmatched. CDR1 and CDR2 (germline): MNHEY, SMNVEV (reference sequence). CDR3 DNA sequence: TGTGCCAGCAGTTTTGACAGGGGGGGTTACGAGCAGTACTTC. This codes for CASSFDRGGYEQYF.

The chain joins TRBV10-2 to TRBJ2-7, with 7 bases lining up with TRBD1. Unmatched junction bases numbered 1, after V lost 7 bases and J lost 4 bases. CDR1 is WSHSY and CDR2 is SAAADI in the germline V gene. The CDR3 totals 11 residues. CDR3 nucleotide sequence: TGCGCCAGCAAGACAGGGTACGAGCAGTACTTC. This gives the protein CASKTGYEQYF.

Only a few counts were recorded for this clone. The V call is TRBV18, the J call TRBJ1-1; D might be TRBD1 (5 bases). Germline loops: CDR1 KGHSH, CDR2 LQKENI. This CDR3 has 13 amino acids. The ends were cut back, 2 bases at V and 4 bases at J, with 8 bases in the middle. CDR3 sequence reads: CASSPGASTEAFF. The CDR3 DNA sequence: TGTGCCAGCTCACCAGGGGCCAGCACTGAAGCTTTCTTT. Full variable domain (missing parts from reference TRBV18 and TRBJ1-1): NAGVMQNPRHLVRRRGQEARLRCSPMKGHSHVYWYRQLPEEGLKFMVYLQKENIIDESGMPKERFSAEFPKEGPSILRIQQVVRGDSAAYFCASSPGASTEAFFGQGTRLTVV.

The gene calls are TRBV4-3 and TRBJ2-5; TRBD1 matches 10 bases. Germline CDR1 reads LGHNA; CDR2 reads YSLEER. The CDR3 loop spans 16 amino acids. V lost 0 bases and J lost 5; bases outside the gene matches: 6. The CDR3 coding sequence is TGCGCCAGCAGCCAAGATTGGGACAGGGGAGGGGAGACCCAGTACTTC. Amino acids: CASSQDWDRGGETQYF.

This clone has more than one count but fewer than ten. The chain employs TRBV6-5 and TRBJ1-1; D remains unclear. Germline lookup yields CDR1 MNHEY and CDR2 SVGAGI. Deletions cut 2 bases from V and 6 bases from J, with 13 bases between. The CDR3 runs to 14 residues. CDR3 nucleotide sequence: TGTGCCAGCAGTTACAGTCGGCGGGCGGCTGAAGCTTTCTTT. Translated: CASSYSRRAAEAFF.

The chain has TRBV14 and TRBJ1-2, with a weak D call TRBD1 (5 bases). Germline V gene lookup returns CDR1 SGHDN and CDR2 FVKESK. The V end lost 3 bases, the J end lost 8 bases, and 22 bases lay between the germline ends. There are 16 residues in the CDR3. The CDR3 reads CASSQSQGAGGGGYTF. Written as DNA, the CDR3 is TGTGCCAGCAGCCAGTCCCAGGGCGCCGGGGGAGGCGGCTACACCTTC.

The V call is TRBV5-4, the J call TRBJ2-5; 8 nucleotides agree with TRBD2. V gave up 3 bases and J gave up 5 bases; unmatched junction bases: 6. The length of the CDR3 is 14 residues. Germline V gene data show CDR1 as SGHNT and CDR2 as YYREEE (reference sequence). CDR3 region: CASSSAGGIETQYF. The CDR3 nucleotides read TGTGCCAGCAGCTCCGCGGGGGGCATTGAGACCCAGTACTTC.

The rearrangement uses TRBV7-2 and TRBJ2-2, with D uncertain. The CDR3 loop spans 12 amino acids. Germline V CDR1 and CDR2: SGHTA, FQGNSA. V lost 4 bases to trimming and J lost 4 bases, with 4 bases between them. CDR3 nucleotides: TGTGCCAGCAGCTCCCTCACCGGGGAGCTGTTTTTT. Translation: CASSSLTGELFF.

The chain uses TRBV19 and TRBJ1-5, with a possible D match to TRBD1 (5 bases). The CDR3 extends over 15 amino acids. The germline gives CDR1 LNHDA, CDR2 SQIVND (reference sequence). V lost 3 bases and J lost 0, with 9 bases in between. The CDR3 reads CASSIGHFSNQPQHF. As DNA, the CDR3 is TGTGCCAGTAGTATCGGACACTTTAGCAATCAGCCCCAGCATTTT.

The chain employs TRBV30 and TRBJ1-6, with TRBD1 matching over 7 bases. Germline V gives CDR1 GTSNPN, CDR2 SVGIG (reference sequence). J lost 10 bases, V lost 1 base, and 7 bases had no gene match. This CDR3 region has 14 residues. CDR3: CAWSATGVRSPLHF. The CDR3 nucleotides read TGTGCCTGGAGTGCTACAGGGGTCCGATCACCCCTCCACTTT.

The rearrangement links TRBV6-1 to TRBJ2-5; D gene unclear. Germline lookup yields CDR1 MNHNS and CDR2 SASEGT. Trimming took 0 bases from V and 1 from J, leaving 6 bases between them. This CDR3 comprises 14 residues. In nucleotides, the CDR3 is TGTGCCAGCAGTGAAGCAGGCATCCAAGAGACCCAGTACTTC. This codes for CASSEAGIQETQYF.

This clone is categorized as medium-sized. Here the CDR3 reads CASSQERVKGWDEQFF. The CDR3 DNA reads TGCGCCAGCAGCCAAGAAAGGGTAAAGGGATGGGATGAGCAGTTCTTC. The chain carries TRBV4-1 and TRBJ2-1; D ambiguous. Germline CDR1 MGHRA, CDR2 YSYEKL. V lost 0 bases and J lost 8, with 17 bases in between. The CDR3 sequence is 16 residues long.

This clone was seen just once. This rearrangement joins TRBV5-4 to TRBJ1-6, with TRBD1 matching over 7 bases. The CDR3 covers 14 residues. The V and J ends lost 4 bases and 7 bases, in that order; junction bases with no gene match: 5. Per germline, CDR1 SGHNT and CDR2 YYREEE (reference sequence). Here the CDR3 reads CASSVTGWNSPLHF. The CDR3 DNA reads as TGTGCCAGCAGCGTGACAGGGTGGAATTCACCCCTCCACTTT.

The rearrangement joins TRBV9 to TRBJ1-4; weak D call: TRBD1 (5 bases). CDR3 length: 14 amino acids. V was clipped by 1 base and J by 7 bases, with 11 bases between them. Germline loops: CDR1 SGDLS, CDR2 YYNGEE. CDR3 DNA: TGTGCCAGCAGCGTAATGGGAGACAGTGAAAAACTGTTTTTT. It codes for CASSVMGDSEKLFF.

V and J are TRBV5-1 and TRBJ2-1, with 8 bases aligning to TRBD1. CDR3 length: 14 amino acids. V was clipped by 2 bases and J by 5 bases; unmatched bases: 3. Germline V lookup: CDR1 SGHRS, CDR2 YFSETQ. This CDR3 is CASSLTGGNNEQFF. In DNA, the CDR3 is TGCGCCAGCAGCTTAACAGGGGGTAACAATGAGCAGTTCTTC.

The chain is built from TRBV6-1 and TRBJ1-2, with D possibly being TRBD1 (6 bases). Germline lookup yields CDR1 MNHNS and CDR2 SASEGT. V lost 5 bases to trimming and J lost 4 bases, with 14 bases between them. The CDR3 loop spans 14 amino acids. DNA of the CDR3: TGTGCCAGCAGTCGAAGAGGGGGTCCCTATGGCTACACCTTC. Translation: CASSRRGGPYGYTF.

The rearrangement uses TRBV30 and TRBJ2-6; TRBD1 might be the D (5 bases). Germline V gives CDR1 GTSNPN, CDR2 SVGIG (reference sequence). The CDR3 covers 17 residues. Between the trimmed V and J ends, which lost 2 bases and 0 bases, there was a span of 14 bases. CDR3 in DNA: TGTGCCTGGAGTATACAGGCCGCTAGCTCTGGGGCCAACGTCCTGACTTTC. It is translated as CAWSIQAASSGANVLTF.

The chain has TRBV2 and TRBJ1-3; 7 bases fit TRBD1. Germline CDR1 SNHLY, CDR2 FYNNEI. The CDR3 consists of 15 residues. The V segment lost 7 bases and the J segment 1 base; nucleotides outside the gene matches: 7. CDR3 residues: CASIIQQGSGNTIYF. CDR3 coding DNA: TGTGCCAGCATCATCCAACAGGGGTCTGGAAACACCATATATTTT.

This CDR3 reads CASSLKSSYEQYF. The DNA of the CDR3 is TGTGCCAGCAGCTTAAAGAGCTCCTACGAGCAGTACTTC. The chain carries TRBV13 and TRBJ2-7; D ambiguous. Germline assignment: CDR1 PRHDT and CDR2 FYEKMQ (reference sequence). The CDR3 length is 13 residues. V was pared by 2 bases and J by 0 bases, with 5 bases between.

The chain carries TRBV21-1 and TRBJ2-7; the table names TRBD1, a call not compared with the DNA. TRBV21-1 is assigned pseudogene status. This CDR3 comprises 13 residues. The CDR3 loop reads CASSKGQGYEQYF. The CDR3 bases are TGTGCCAGCAGCAAAGGACAGGGTTACGAGCAGTACTTC.

This chain uses TRBV5-1 with TRBJ2-5; D not resolved. Deletions cut 0 bases from V and 4 bases from J, with 10 bases between. The CDR3 runs to 14 residues. CDR1 SGHRS and CDR2 YFSETQ come from the germline V gene. The CDR3 nucleotides read TGCGCCAGCAGCTTGGAGCGCCCCGGAGAGACCCAGTACTTC. Its translation is CASSLERPGETQYF.

This sequence joins TRBV4-1 and TRBJ2-1; 8 bases agree with TRBD2. The CDR3 is 17 amino acids. V was pared by 1 base and J by 1 base, with 6 bases of the junction left unmatched. Germline CDR1 reads MGHRA; CDR2 reads YSYEKL. The CDR3 is CASSQADGRESYNEQFF. CDR3 coding DNA: TGCGCCAGCAGCCAAGCAGACGGGAGGGAATCCTACAATGAGCAGTTCTTC.